These 26 T cell receptor beta chains share one sample of origin, sequenced in a study of OX40 agonist ivuxolimab in advanced cancers. Library preparation used the immunoSEQ multiplex PCR assay. As stored in TCRdb, this immuneACCESS dataset retains in-frame rearrangements with V and J assigned. A fraction of the clones does not appear; measured against another copy, unresolved V genes explain less than half of the discrepancy, and the remainder lacks a known reason. A total of around 45,000 clones appear in this sample, 60% to 80% of them only once. The ten top clones hold about 3% of the sample. This sample comprised CD4+ or CD8+ T cells sorted from blood, obtained in a trial of the OX40 agonist ivuxolimab. These receptors came from an adult with an advanced solid tumor such as melanoma, head and neck, liver or kidney cancer.

The chain recombines TRBV29-1 with TRBJ1-1, with D uncertain. The CDR3 is made up of 13 amino acids. Trimming took 6 bases from V and 0 from J, leaving 11 bases between them. Germline V gene sequence: CDR1 SQVTM, CDR2 ANQGSEA. This chain's CDR3 is CSVRTAMNTEAFF. Here the CDR3 DNA reads TGCAGCGTACGGACGGCTATGAACACTGAAGCTTTCTTT.

This chain links TRBV28 with TRBJ2-7, with TRBD1 as a possible D gene (5 bases). CDR1 is MDHEN and CDR2 is SYDVKM in the germline V gene. Trimming shortened V by 5 bases and J by 4 bases, and 12 bases separated the two germline ends. This CDR3 has 13 residues. The CDR3 nucleotides are TGTGCCAGCAGTCCCGAGACAGCTTACGAGCAGTACTTC. This translates into CASSPETAYEQYF. Variable domain in full (rest from reference TRBV28 and TRBJ2-7): DVKVTQSSRYLVKRTGEKVFLECVQDMDHENMFWYRQDPGLGLRLIYFSYDVKMKEKGDIPEGYSVSREKKERFSLILESASTNQTSMYLCASSPETAYEQYFGPGTRLTVT.

The rearrangement joins TRBV28 to TRBJ2-5, with 7 bases identical to TRBD2. CDR1 is MDHEN, CDR2 SYDVKM, per germline. This CDR3 has 13 residues. The V segment lost 6 bases and the J segment 4 bases; nucleotides outside the gene matches: 5. The CDR3 nucleotides read TGTGCCAGCAGACCGGGACTAATAGAGACCCAGTACTTC. It codes for CASRPGLIETQYF.

The rearrangement links TRBV16 to TRBJ1-1; D gene uncertain. Germline V gene lookup returns CDR1 KGHSY and CDR2 FQNENV. V lost 1 base to trimming and J lost 9 bases, with 12 bases between them. The CDR3 runs to 13 residues. Here the CDR3 reads CASSQWEAVKAFF. The CDR3 DNA follows: TGTGCCAGCAGCCAATGGGAGGCGGTCAAAGCTTTCTTT.

This chain links TRBV4-1 with TRBJ2-5, with TRBD2 matching over 13 bases. The germline CDR1 and CDR2 sequences are MGHRA and YSYEKL. This CDR3 is built from 17 residues. J lost 0 bases, V lost 7 bases, and 8 bases had no gene match. The CDR3 sequence is CASTGTSGTLDQETQYF. CDR3 nucleotide sequence: TGCGCCAGCACGGGGACTAGCGGGACCTTGGACCAAGAGACCCAGTACTTC.

The V gene is TRBV9, the J gene TRBJ2-1; the match to TRBD1 covers 8 bases. This CDR3 has 16 residues. Germline trimming cut 1 base from V and 8 bases from J; bases unmatched to any gene: 11. The germline CDR1 and CDR2 sequences are SGDLS and YYNGEE. The DNA for the CDR3 is TGTGCCAGCAGCGTAAGGACAGGGATTTTCTTATATGAGCAGTTCTTC. The encoded protein is CASSVRTGIFLYEQFF.

The rearrangement links TRBV6-6 to TRBJ2-2, with D perhaps TRBD1 (6 bases). The CDR3 runs 15 residues. Trimming removed 5 bases from V and 6 bases from J, with 16 bases in between. Looked up from germline, CDR1 is MNHNY and CDR2 is SVGAGI (reference sequence). As DNA, the CDR3 is TGTGCCAGCAGTGATCAGGGGAATCATGCCGGGGAGCTGTTTTTT. Translation: CASSDQGNHAGELFF.

V is TRBV5-1 and J is TRBJ2-5; D perhaps matches TRBD2 (6 bases). The germline CDR1 and CDR2 sequences are SGHRS and YFSETQ. V was shortened by 3 bases and J by 0 bases, with 9 bases between the two germline ends. CDR3 length: 14 residues. For the CDR3, the DNA is TGCGCCAGCAGCTCGGGAGTTTACCAAGAGACCCAGTACTTC. As protein: CASSSGVYQETQYF.

The chain has TRBV28 and TRBJ2-2, with 12 bases that match TRBD1. This CDR3 has 15 residues. J was trimmed by 7 bases and V by 7 bases; bases with no gene match: 7. The V gene's germline CDR1 is MDHEN and CDR2 SYDVKM. The CDR3 sequence is CASNQGQGAVGELFF. The CDR3 DNA reads TGTGCCAGCAACCAGGGACAGGGGGCAGTCGGGGAGCTGTTTTTT.

The CDR3 loop reads CASSPRGRVEQPQHF. The CDR3 DNA reads TGTGCCAGCAGCCCCCGTGGGAGGGTGGAGCAGCCCCAGCATTTT. The chain is built from TRBV6-5 and TRBJ1-5; no clear D. V lost 6 bases and J 7 bases, leaving 19 bases between the germline ends. In germline, CDR1 is MNHEY, CDR2 SVGAGI. This CDR3 spans 15 amino acids.

The rearrangement links TRBV9 to TRBJ2-1; no definite D call. This CDR3 has 15 residues. The V and J ends lost 0 bases and 2 bases respectively, with 9 bases between them. CDR1 is SGDLS, CDR2 YYNGEE, per germline. CDR3 region: CASSVEGRPYNEQFF. CDR3 sequence (DNA): TGTGCCAGCAGCGTAGAAGGACGGCCCTACAATGAGCAGTTCTTC.

The rearrangement joins TRBV28 to TRBJ1-1; D is unresolved. V gave up 6 bases and J gave up 6 bases, with 20 bases separating them. The CDR3 has 15 residues. Looked up from germline, CDR1 is MDHEN and CDR2 is SYDVKM. Written as DNA, the CDR3 is TGTGCCAGCAGCCACGGGTTGCGCAGGTCTCCTGAAGCTTTCTTT. The encoded protein is CASSHGLRRSPEAFF.

J is TRBJ2-3 and V is TRBV5-1; the match to TRBD1 covers 9 bases. Germline V gene lookup returns CDR1 SGHRS and CDR2 YFSETQ. The CDR3 has 15 amino acids. The J segment lost 1 base and the V segment lost 5 bases, leaving 5 bases of the junction unmatched. CDR3 sequence (DNA): TGCGCCAGCAGACAGGGGGCCGTACGCACAGATACGCAGTATTTT. This encodes CASRQGAVRTDTQYF.

The V call is TRBV7-2, the J call TRBJ2-5; tentative D call: TRBD2 (5 bases). Per the germline V gene, CDR1 is SGHTA and CDR2 is FQGNSA. The CDR3 contains 17 residues. V dropped 4 bases and J dropped 0 bases, with 18 bases sitting between them. Written as DNA, the CDR3 is TGTGCCAGCAGCTCTAGACCCTTCCTAGCCAACCAAGAGACCCAGTACTTC. Protein product: CASSSRPFLANQETQYF.

This chain joins TRBV4-1 and TRBJ1-3; D not certain. This CDR3 spans 16 amino acids. V lost 1 base to trimming and J lost 0 bases, with 10 bases between them. Germline values: CDR1 MGHRA, CDR2 YSYEKL. The CDR3 nucleotides read TGCGCCAGCAGCCAAGGTGGGGAGTTCTCTGGAAACACCATATATTTT. It yields the protein CASSQGGEFSGNTIYF.

The CDR3 loop is CASSLDGHTDGYTF. The CDR3 DNA sequence: TGTGCCAGCAGCTTAGACGGACATACAGACGGCTACACCTTC. The chain couples TRBV7-3 to TRBJ1-2, with a weak D call TRBD1 (5 bases). The CDR3 has 14 amino acids. The V end was cut by 2 bases, the J end by 8 bases, with 15 bases between. Germline V gives CDR1 SGHTA, CDR2 FQGTGA.

The genes are TRBV15 and TRBJ1-3, with D uncertain. V shed 0 bases and J shed 4 bases, with 4 bases lying between them. The CDR3 extends over 13 amino acids. Per germline, CDR1 LNHNV and CDR2 YYDKDF (reference sequence). CDR3 bases: TGTGCCACCAGCAGAGACAGGGGAAACACCATATATTTT. It is translated as CATSRDRGNTIYF.

The chain recombines TRBV5-1 with TRBJ2-7; D might be TRBD2 (5 bases). Germline loops: CDR1 SGHRS, CDR2 YFSETQ. Trimming stripped 4 bases from V and 6 bases from J, with 14 bases between. The CDR3 extends over 13 amino acids. CDR3 DNA sequence: TGCGCCAGCAGCCCCGACTATGAAAGCGAGCAGTACTTC. Protein sequence: CASSPDYESEQYF. Full variable domain (rest looked up from reference TRBV5-1 and TRBJ2-7): KAGVTQTPRYLIKTRGQQVTLSCSPISGHRSVSWYQQTPGQGLQFLFEYFSETQRNKGNFPGRFSGRQFSNSRSEMNVSTLELGDSALYLCASSPDYESEQYFGPGTRLTVT.

By share, this clone counts as medium-sized (0.01 to 0.1%). This rearrangement joins TRBV11-2 to TRBJ1-4; possibly TRBD1 for D (5 bases). CDR1 and CDR2 (germline): SGHAT, FQNNGV. V lost 2 bases to trimming and J lost 7 bases, with 14 bases between them. The CDR3 length is 15 residues. CDR3 region: CASSLSQGVLEKLFF. In DNA form, the CDR3 reads TGTGCCAGCAGCTTATCCCAGGGAGTCCTTGAAAAACTGTTTTTT.

The chain uses TRBV11-1 and TRBJ2-7; D is undetermined. The CDR3 sequence is 11 residues long. V was cut by 4 bases and J by 4 bases, with 5 bases left in between. Per the germline V gene, CDR1 is SGHAT and CDR2 is FQDESV (reference sequence). DNA of the CDR3: TGTGCCAGCAGCTCCTATTACGAGCAGTACTTC. Encoded protein: CASSSYYEQYF. Full variable domain (rest looked up from reference TRBV11-1 and TRBJ2-7): EAEVAQSPRYKITEKSQAVAFWCDPISGHATLYWYRQILGQGPELLVQFQDESVVDDSQLPKDRFSAERLKGVDSTLKIQPAELGDSAMYLCASSSYYEQYFGPGTRLTVT.

V gene TRBV25-1 combines with J gene TRBJ2-1; D may match TRBD1 or TRBD2 (5 bases each). CDR3 length: 17 residues. Trimming took 4 bases from V and 4 from J, leaving 20 bases between them. The germline V gene has CDR1 MGHDK and CDR2 SYGVNS. The CDR3: CASSGVAGTASYNEQFF. The DNA for the CDR3 is TGTGCCAGCAGTGGGGTCGCCGGGACGGCAAGTTACAATGAGCAGTTCTTC.

This chain joins TRBV19 and TRBJ2-1; TRBD2 agrees at 7 bases. J lost 11 bases, V lost 7 bases, and 11 bases had no gene match. The CDR3 has 13 residues. CDR1 and CDR2 (germline): LNHDA, SQIVND (reference sequence). CDR3 DNA sequence: TGTGCCAGTAATGCGGGAGCGGTCCCGAAGCAGTTCTTC. Its protein is CASNAGAVPKQFF.

The chain joins TRBV18 to TRBJ1-1; D is perhaps TRBD1 (5 bases). This CDR3 has 14 amino acids. The ends were cut back, 7 bases at V and 1 base at J, with 13 bases in the middle. Germline V gene lookup returns CDR1 KGHSH and CDR2 LQKENI. This CDR3 reads CASFIGQTNTEAFF. For the CDR3, the DNA is TGTGCCAGCTTCATAGGACAAACGAACACTGAAGCTTTCTTT.

This clone turned up a few times. V usage is TRBV6-1 and J usage is TRBJ2-5; the D is unclear. Trimming took 7 bases from V and 2 from J, leaving 14 bases between them. CDR3 length: 14 residues. Germline CDR1 and CDR2: MNHNS and SASEGT. In DNA, the CDR3 is TGTGCCAGCATCCTAAGCCTTGGACAAGAGACCCAGTACTTC. Translated: CASILSLGQETQYF.

The rearrangement uses TRBV4-2 and TRBJ2-5; TRBD2 is a possible D gene (5 bases). The CDR3 length is 15 residues. The ends were cut back, 5 bases at V and 1 base at J, with 14 bases in the middle. Germline CDR1 is LGHNA and CDR2 is YNFKEQ. The DNA of the CDR3 is TGTGCCAGCAGCTTGGCCTTAAGCGGCCAAGAGACCCAGTACTTC. This sequence encodes CASSLALSGQETQYF.

The chain combines TRBV28 with TRBJ1-4; D is unresolved. Trimming pared 2 bases from V and 6 bases from J, leaving 10 bases between. Germline V gene lookup returns CDR1 MDHEN and CDR2 SYDVKM. CDR3 length: 14 amino acids. CDR3 region: CASSLGPVYEKLFF. The CDR3 DNA reads as TGTGCCAGCAGTTTAGGGCCAGTTTATGAAAAACTGTTTTTT.